This TCR beta chain was recovered during a study of T cell responses to AZD1222 COVID-19 vaccine. Study-level points and caveats: Seropositive AZD1222 recipients at baseline numbered only 5 to 7. Sampling that yielded the repertoires occurred only after the peak T cell response.

Trimming pared 6 bases from V and 5 bases from J, leaving 20 bases between. CDR1 and CDR2 (germline): MDHEN, SYDVKM. This CDR3 has 16 amino acids. As to this clone: Its specificity is not known.

Libraries were prepared by immunoSEQ multiplex PCR; TCRdb keeps only in-frame clonotypes and omits some of them. In the table there are under 150,000 clones, approximately 92% of which are singletons. The V gene is TRBV28, the J gene TRBJ1-5, with D possibly being TRBD1 (5 bases). The source of this sequence is an adult who received the AZD1222 COVID-19 vaccine. Source: peripheral blood, taken 28 days after the second AZD1222 dose. In DNA form, the CDR3 reads TGTGCCAGCAGAGACTCTAATTCAGGGATACATCAGCCCCAGCATTTT. This sequence encodes CASRDSNSGIHQPQHF.